A selection of T cell receptor beta chains follows, all from one sample in a study of memory CD4+ T cells and cytomegalovirus serostatus. Measured with immunoSEQ multiplex PCR; TCRdb has only the in-frame clones, and not every one. The data hold some 73,000 clones, with around four fifths observed a single time. The specimen sequenced was memory CD4+ T cells from blood. These receptors came from an adult in good health and CMV-seropositive. Both conserved end residues are part of each CDR3. The D gene is left open where the match is weak. Where a row states a size, it is once, few, many or the class of an expanded clone; other rows omit it.

D gene: NA
V gene: TRBV4-1
J gene: TRBJ1-1
clone size: NA
CDR3 protein: CASSQDQGAWFTEAFF
CDR3 DNA: TGCGCCAGCAGCCAAGATCAAGGTGCGTGGTTCACTGAAGCTTTCTTT

D gene: NA
V gene: TRBV5-4
J gene: TRBJ2-1
clone size: NA
CDR3 protein: CASSLNGVAYNEQFF
CDR3 DNA: TGTGCCAGCAGCTTGAATGGGGTAGCGTACAATGAGCAGTTCTTC

D gene: TRBD1
V gene: TRBV5-1
J gene: TRBJ1-1
clone size: NA
CDR3 protein: CASSMPGQGETEAFF
CDR3 DNA: TGCGCCAGCAGCATGCCGGGACAGGGTGAAACTGAAGCTTTCTTT

D gene: TRBD2
V gene: TRBV5-1
J gene: TRBJ2-3
clone size: NA
CDR3 protein: CASSSGGGKDTQYF
CDR3 DNA: TGCGCCAGCAGCTCTGGGGGGGGGAAAGATACGCAGTATTTT

D gene: NA
V gene: TRBV28
J gene: TRBJ2-7
clone size: NA
CDR3 protein: CASNPPRGGSYEQYF
CDR3 DNA: TGTGCCAGCAACCCCCCCCGGGGCGGCTCCTACGAGCAGTACTTC

D gene: NA
V gene: TRBV7-2
J gene: TRBJ1-6
clone size: NA
CDR3 protein: CASSPWGGSPLHF
CDR3 DNA: TGTGCCAGCAGCCCCTGGGGAGGTTCACCCCTCCACTTT

D gene: NA
V gene: TRBV5-1
J gene: TRBJ1-2
clone size: NA
CDR3 protein: CASSSTTSYGYTF
CDR3 DNA: TGCGCCAGCAGCTCTACAACTTCCTATGGCTACACCTTC

D gene: NA
V gene: TRBV7-2
J gene: TRBJ1-6
clone size: few
CDR3 protein: CAGASYNSPLHF
CDR3 DNA: TGTGCCGGGGCCTCCTATAATTCACCCCTCCACTTT

D gene: NA
V gene: TRBV23-1
J gene: TRBJ1-1
clone size: few
CDR3 protein: CASSQLRAQGTEAFF
CDR3 DNA: TGCGCCAGCAGTCAATTAAGGGCGCAGGGCACTGAAGCTTTCTTT

D gene: TRBD2
V gene: TRBV7-2
J gene: TRBJ2-2
clone size: NA
CDR3 protein: CASSPSLLAGTGELFF
CDR3 DNA: TGTGCCAGCAGCCCCTCTCTGCTAGCGGGTACCGGGGAGCTGTTTTTT

D gene: NA
V gene: TRBV6-6
J gene: TRBJ1-4
clone size: NA
CDR3 protein: CASSYEGGGEGKLFF
CDR3 DNA: TGTGCCAGCAGTTACGAGGGCGGGGGAGAGGGAAAACTGTTTTTT

D gene: NA
V gene: TRBV18
J gene: TRBJ2-5
clone size: NA
CDR3 protein: CASSLKGDETQYF
CDR3 DNA: TGTGCCAGCTCCCTCAAGGGCGACGAGACCCAGTACTTC

D gene: TRBD2
V gene: TRBV15
J gene: TRBJ2-5
clone size: NA
CDR3 protein: CATGGTGGFQETQYF
CDR3 DNA: TGTGCCACCGGGGGTACGGGAGGGTTCCAAGAGACCCAGTACTTC

D gene: NA
V gene: TRBV7-9
J gene: TRBJ2-7
clone size: NA
CDR3 protein: CASSRGRSSYEQYF
CDR3 DNA: TGTGCCAGCAGCCGAGGACGTAGCTCCTACGAGCAGTACTTC

D gene: NA
V gene: TRBV10-2
J gene: TRBJ2-7
clone size: NA
CDR3 protein: CASRPLTGRTTYEQYF
CDR3 DNA: TGCGCCAGCAGGCCCCTTACCGGGCGAACTACCTACGAGCAGTACTTC

D gene: NA
V gene: TRBV7-8
J gene: TRBJ1-2
clone size: NA
CDR3 protein: CASSFLRGNGYTF
CDR3 DNA: TGTGCCAGCAGCTTTTTACGGGGCAATGGCTACACCTTC

D gene: TRBD1
V gene: TRBV11-2
J gene: TRBJ1-2
clone size: NA
CDR3 protein: CASSFGTGEGYGYTF
CDR3 DNA: TGTGCCAGCAGCTTCGGGACAGGGGAGGGCTATGGCTACACCTTC

D gene: TRBD1
V gene: TRBV15
J gene: TRBJ2-7
clone size: NA
CDR3 protein: CATSGGQPLSYEQYF
CDR3 DNA: TGTGCCACCAGCGGGGGACAGCCTCTGTCCTACGAGCAGTACTTC

D gene: NA
V gene: TRBV7-2
J gene: TRBJ2-1
clone size: few
CDR3 protein: CASSLAKGNEQFF
CDR3 DNA: TGTGCCAGCAGCTTAGCGAAGGGGAATGAGCAGTTCTTC

D gene: NA
V gene: TRBV14
J gene: TRBJ1-6
clone size: once
CDR3 protein: CASSRNRDSPLHF
CDR3 DNA: TGTGCCAGCAGCCGGAACAGGGATTCACCCCTCCACTTT

D gene: NA
V gene: TRBV7-2
J gene: TRBJ1-4
clone size: few
CDR3 protein: CASSPPGEKLFF
CDR3 DNA: TGTGCCAGCAGCCCGCCCGGTGAAAAACTGTTTTTT

D gene: NA
V gene: TRBV28
J gene: TRBJ1-1
clone size: NA
CDR3 protein: CASSQQVRGTEAFF
CDR3 DNA: TGTGCCAGCAGCCAACAGGTCCGGGGGACTGAAGCTTTCTTT

D gene: NA
V gene: TRBV5-1
J gene: TRBJ2-5
clone size: NA
CDR3 protein: CASSFQLGQETQYF
CDR3 DNA: TGCGCCAGCAGCTTCCAACTAGGCCAAGAGACCCAGTACTTC

D gene: NA
V gene: TRBV25-1
J gene: TRBJ1-4
clone size: NA
CDR3 protein: CASSGTGRVSSEKLFF
CDR3 DNA: TGTGCCAGCAGTGGAACGGGACGGGTTTCGAGCGAAAAACTGTTTTTT

D gene: TRBD1
V gene: TRBV5-1
J gene: TRBJ1-1
clone size: NA
CDR3 protein: CASTSSQGVLNTEAFF
CDR3 DNA: TGCGCCAGCACCTCCTCACAGGGGGTTTTGAACACTGAAGCTTTCTTT

D gene: NA
V gene: TRBV6-1
J gene: TRBJ1-3
clone size: once
CDR3 protein: CASSEHIHSGNTIYF
CDR3 DNA: TGTGCCAGCAGTGAACACATTCACTCTGGAAACACCATATATTTT

D gene: NA
V gene: TRBV6-5
J gene: TRBJ1-5
clone size: NA
CDR3 protein: CASTEGGALGQPQHF
CDR3 DNA: TGTGCCAGCACCGAAGGGGGGGCTTTGGGTCAGCCCCAGCATTTT

D gene: NA
V gene: TRBV27
J gene: TRBJ2-2
clone size: NA
CDR3 protein: CASSAGLNTGELFF
CDR3 DNA: TGTGCCAGCAGTGCAGGGTTGAACACCGGGGAGCTGTTTTTT

D gene: NA
V gene: TRBV18
J gene: TRBJ2-1
clone size: NA
CDR3 protein: CASSPVGGGRNEQFF
CDR3 DNA: TGTGCCAGCTCACCCGTAGGGGGGGGTAGAAATGAGCAGTTCTTC

D gene: TRBD2
V gene: TRBV10-3
J gene: TRBJ2-3
clone size: NA
CDR3 protein: CAISGRSGGRGDTQYF
CDR3 DNA: TGTGCCATCAGTGGGCGGAGCGGGGGTAGGGGGGATACGCAGTATTTT

D gene: TRBD2
V gene: TRBV9
J gene: TRBJ2-5
clone size: NA
CDR3 protein: CASSGQIAGGTQYF
CDR3 DNA: TGTGCCAGCAGCGGTCAGATAGCGGGAGGGACCCAGTACTTC

D gene: NA
V gene: TRBV19
J gene: TRBJ2-5
clone size: NA
CDR3 protein: CASSSVETQYF
CDR3 DNA: TGTGCCAGTAGTTCGGTCGAGACCCAGTACTTC

D gene: TRBD1
V gene: TRBV27
J gene: TRBJ1-1
clone size: NA
CDR3 protein: CASSPQTGRRTEAFF
CDR3 DNA: TGTGCCAGCAGTCCCCAGACAGGGCGACGGACTGAAGCTTTCTTT

D gene: NA
V gene: TRBV6-1
J gene: TRBJ2-7
clone size: NA
CDR3 protein: CASSEIGQTNEQYF
CDR3 DNA: TGTGCCAGCAGTGAAATAGGACAAACCAACGAGCAGTACTTC

D gene: NA
V gene: TRBV2
J gene: TRBJ2-1
clone size: NA
CDR3 protein: CASDFGPGPGIGQFF
CDR3 DNA: TGTGCCAGTGATTTCGGACCCGGTCCGGGAATCGGGCAGTTCTTC

D gene: NA
V gene: TRBV9
J gene: TRBJ1-3
clone size: NA
CDR3 protein: CASSQVAGSGNTIYF
CDR3 DNA: TGTGCCAGCAGCCAGGTCGCCGGCTCTGGAAACACCATATATTTT

D gene: NA
V gene: TRBV29-1
J gene: TRBJ1-3
clone size: once
CDR3 protein: CSVAPISGNTIYF
CDR3 DNA: TGCAGCGTTGCGCCTATCTCTGGAAACACCATATATTTT

D gene: NA
V gene: TRBV10-3
J gene: TRBJ1-2
clone size: NA
CDR3 protein: CASTPGEAYGYTF
CDR3 DNA: TGTGCCAGCACCCCAGGGGAGGCCTATGGCTACACCTTC

D gene: NA
V gene: TRBV11-2
J gene: TRBJ2-1
clone size: NA
CDR3 protein: CASSVTSYNEQFF
CDR3 DNA: TGTGCCAGCAGCGTGACTAGTTACAATGAGCAGTTCTTC

D gene: TRBD1
V gene: TRBV6-5
J gene: TRBJ2-5
clone size: once
CDR3 protein: CASSSQDRRETQYF
CDR3 DNA: TGTGCCAGCAGTTCCCAGGACAGGAGAGAGACCCAGTACTTC

D gene: NA
V gene: TRBV6-1
J gene: TRBJ2-2
clone size: NA
CDR3 protein: CASSPRGQSGELFF
CDR3 DNA: TGTGCCAGCAGTCCCCGAGGACAGTCCGGGGAGCTGTTTTTT

D gene: TRBD1
V gene: TRBV28
J gene: TRBJ2-4
clone size: NA
CDR3 protein: CASSLGDRVDF
CDR3 DNA: TGTGCCAGCAGTTTAGGGGACAGGGTGGACTTC

D gene: NA
V gene: TRBV5-3
J gene: TRBJ2-5
clone size: NA
CDR3 protein: CARSSHPTGGAYRGETQYF
CDR3 DNA: TGTGCCAGAAGCTCCCACCCGACAGGAGGCGCCTATAGGGGTGAGACCCAGTACTTC

D gene: NA
V gene: TRBV6-5
J gene: TRBJ2-2
clone size: NA
CDR3 protein: CASSQSGTGELFF
CDR3 DNA: TGTGCCAGCAGTCAAAGCGGGACCGGGGAGCTGTTTTTT

D gene: NA
V gene: TRBV6-1
J gene: TRBJ1-2
clone size: NA
CDR3 protein: CASQLQVNNYGYTF
CDR3 DNA: TGTGCCAGCCAACTGCAGGTTAATAACTATGGCTACACCTTC

D gene: NA
V gene: TRBV2
J gene: TRBJ1-2
clone size: NA
CDR3 protein: CASSGTFLNYGYTF
CDR3 DNA: TGTGCCAGCAGTGGGACCTTCCTTAACTATGGCTACACCTTC

D gene: TRBD1
V gene: TRBV19
J gene: TRBJ2-7
clone size: once
CDR3 protein: CASSRGYSYEQYF
CDR3 DNA: TGTGCCAGTTCCAGGGGGTACTCCTACGAGCAGTACTTC

D gene: NA
V gene: TRBV9
J gene: TRBJ2-2
clone size: NA
CDR3 protein: CASSVEDSPTGELFF
CDR3 DNA: TGTGCCAGCAGCGTTGAGGACAGCCCCACCGGGGAGCTGTTTTTT

D gene: TRBD2
V gene: TRBV28
J gene: TRBJ2-3
clone size: NA
CDR3 protein: CASKLLAGGLDSQYF
CDR3 DNA: TGTGCCAGCAAACTACTAGCGGGGGGCCTCGATTCGCAGTATTTT

D gene: TRBD2
V gene: TRBV4-1
J gene: TRBJ2-3
clone size: NA
CDR3 protein: CASSQDSGEGSTQYF
CDR3 DNA: TGCGCCAGCAGCCAAGATAGCGGGGAGGGTAGTACGCAGTATTTT

D gene: NA
V gene: TRBV7-2
J gene: TRBJ1-3
clone size: medium-sized
CDR3 protein: CASSRPDGDTIYF
CDR3 DNA: TGTGCCAGCAGCCGCCCCGATGGAGACACCATATATTTT

D gene: TRBD1
V gene: TRBV5-4
J gene: TRBJ1-2
clone size: NA
CDR3 protein: CASSQRRQGDYGYTF
CDR3 DNA: TGTGCCAGCAGCCAGAGGAGGCAGGGGGACTATGGCTACACCTTC

D gene: NA
V gene: TRBV5-1
J gene: TRBJ1-1
clone size: NA
CDR3 protein: CASSHNRDTEAFF
CDR3 DNA: TGCGCCAGCAGCCACAATAGGGACACTGAAGCTTTCTTT